A single sample gave rise to the 17 T cell receptor beta chains below, sequenced in a study of response to subunit inactivated influenza vaccine (dated by TCRdb to 2016 to 2019). The label giving this sample's time point can be read as: more than 40 days after influenza vaccine administration. Library creation used RT-PCR. The sequencer listed for this sample is Illumina HiSeq 2500. The raw public reads went through TCRdb reprocessing: fastp at Q25, MiXCR clone calling, in-frame beta chains kept. Each CDR3 protein appears once, grouped with its most common genes and DNA. The sample table records 450,000 to 500,000 distinct CDR3 sequences; approximately 11% of these occur just once. Clones ranked in the top ten supply about an eighth of the sample. Source: PBMCs from blood, taken 45 days after vaccination. These receptors originate from a man between 50 and 59 years old who received an inactivated influenza vaccine. Donor details come from another sample of the same person, matched by shared clones.

This chain joins TRBV12-3 or TRBV12-4 and TRBJ1-6, with D maybe TRBD1 (5 bases). V lost 6 bases and J lost 10, with 16 bases in between. The CDR3 loop spans 14 amino acids. For the CDR3, the DNA is TGTGCCAGCAGACCGGGGGGGGAAGGGTCACCCCTCCACTTT. Translation gives CASRPGGEGSPLHF.

V is TRBV6-2 or TRBV6-3 and J is TRBJ1-5; 7 positions agree with TRBD1. Looked up from germline, CDR1 is MNHEY and CDR2 is SVGEGT. Trimming cost V 6 bases and J 6 bases; bases outside gene matches: 26. The CDR3 spans 20 residues. In DNA, the CDR3 is TGTGCCAGCAGCTCTCCCAGGGGGGCAGGGCGGGGGATATTCCGTCAGCCCCAGCATTTT. This codes for CASSSPRGAGRGIFRQPQHF.

At least ten counts were recorded for this clonotype. This chain connects TRBV28 to TRBJ2-7; the D gene is possibly TRBD1 (6 bases). Trimming cost V 8 bases and J 3 bases, with 29 bases left between them. Germline V gives CDR1 MDHEN, CDR2 SYDVKM. There are 18 residues in the CDR3. This chain's CDR3 is CASRQYDRYKRPSYEQYF. Here the CDR3 DNA reads TGTGCCAGCCGCCAGTATGACAGGTACAAGCGACCCAGCTACGAGCAGTACTTC.

The chain is built from TRBV6-5 and TRBJ2-1; D not resolved. CDR3 length equals 14 residues. Germline assignment: CDR1 MNHEY and CDR2 SVGAGI. V gave up 4 bases and J gave up 5 bases, with 12 bases separating them. CDR3 sequence: CASSSPRADNEQFF. CDR3 sequence (DNA): TGTGCCAGCAGTTCCCCCCGGGCCGACAATGAGCAGTTCTTC.

This clonotype was seen a few times. The chain combines TRBV5-6 with TRBJ2-7; the match to TRBD1 covers 7 bases. Germline loops: CDR1 SGHDT, CDR2 YYEEEE. This CDR3 contains 14 residues. J lost 3 bases, V lost 2 bases, and 5 bases had no gene match. CDR3 sequence reads: CASSFGTAFYEQYF. In DNA, the CDR3 is TGTGCCAGCAGCTTCGGGACAGCATTCTACGAGCAGTACTTC. The variable domain in full, with the rest retrieved from reference TRBV5-6 and TRBJ2-7, is DAGVTQSPTHLIKTRGQQVTLRCSPKSGHDTVSWYQQALGQGPQFIFQYYEEEERQRGNFPDRFSGHQFPNYSSELNVNALLLGDSALYLCASSFGTAFYEQYFGPGTRLTVT.

The J gene is TRBJ1-2, the V gene TRBV5-1; possibly TRBD1 for D (5 bases). The V gene lost 7 bases and the J gene lost 7 bases, with 17 bases spanning the gap. This CDR3 comprises 13 residues. Germline CDR1 is SGHRS and CDR2 is YFSETQ. CDR3 amino acids: CASRNSLGAGYTF. CDR3 bases: TGCGCCAGCCGGAACAGCCTCGGGGCTGGCTACACCTTC.

This clonotype was seen a handful of times. The V gene is TRBV6-6, the J gene TRBJ1-6, with a tentative D call TRBD1 (5 bases). Germline assignment: CDR1 MNHNY and CDR2 SVGAGI (reference sequence). The CDR3 runs to 12 residues. Trimming stripped 8 bases from V and 12 bases from J, with 14 bases between. CDR3 protein: CASATGDRPLHF. The CDR3 DNA follows: TGTGCCAGCGCCACGGGGGACCGACCCCTCCACTTT.

This clonotype is a singleton in its sample. The chain links TRBV19 to TRBJ2-6, with 14 bases fitting TRBD2. CDR1 is LNHDA and CDR2 is SQIVND in the germline V gene (reference sequence). V was clipped by 5 bases and J by 0 bases; unmatched bases: 9. CDR3 length: 20 amino acids. In nucleotides, the CDR3 is TGTGCCAGTAGTTGGACTAGCGGGGGGCCCTTAAGCTCTGGGGCCAACGTCCTGACTTTC. It translates to CASSWTSGGPLSSGANVLTF. Variable domain in full (rest from reference TRBV19 and TRBJ2-6): DGGITQSPKYLFRKEGQNVTLSCEQNLNHDAMYWYRQDPGQGLRLIYYSQIVNDFQKGDIAEGYSVSREKKESFPLTVTSAQKNPTAFYLCASSWTSGGPLSSGANVLTFGAGSRLTVL.

This clonotype was seen many times. In nucleotides, the CDR3 is TGTGCCAGCAGCTTAGGGGCAACTATCGATTCTTTCTTT. It specifies CASSLGATIDSFF. The chain uses TRBV7-2 and TRBJ1-1; no clear D. V was cut by 1 base and J by 12 bases, with 15 bases left in between. Germline CDR1 SGHTA, CDR2 FQGNSA. This CDR3 region has 13 residues.

This clonotype was detected many times. V and J are TRBV9 and TRBJ1-1, with 9 bases identical to TRBD1. CDR3 length: 14 amino acids. From germline, CDR1 is SGDLS and CDR2 YYNGEE. After removal of 4 bases from V and 6 bases from J, the junction contained 7 bases not matched to a gene. CDR3 sequence: CASSPGQGSPEAFF. CDR3 coding DNA: TGTGCCAGCAGCCCTGGACAGGGGAGCCCTGAAGCTTTCTTT.

The rearrangement uses TRBV6-2 or TRBV6-3 and TRBJ2-5; TRBD1 matches 7 bases. Germline V gives CDR1 MNHEY, CDR2 SVGEGT. V lost 0 bases and J lost 5; bases outside the gene matches: 3. The CDR3 spans 14 residues. The CDR3 here is CASSYSDRVETQYF. CDR3 nucleotides: TGTGCCAGCAGTTACTCCGACAGGGTGGAGACCCAGTACTTC.

This clonotype was counted between two and nine times. This chain links TRBV20-1 with TRBJ2-7; D may match TRBD1 or TRBD2 (5 bases each). Trimming shortened V by 6 bases and J by 3 bases, and 15 bases separated the two germline ends. Looked up from germline, CDR1 is DFQATT and CDR2 is SNEGSKA (reference sequence). This CDR3 contains 13 residues. DNA of the CDR3: TGCAGTGCAACTCCGGGACGAATCTACGAGCAGTACTTC. Protein product: CSATPGRIYEQYF.

This clonotype was counted ten times or more. V and J are TRBV28 and TRBJ2-1; D is unclear. Germline assignment: CDR1 MDHEN and CDR2 SYDVKM. The CDR3 contains 11 residues. Trimming took 1 base from V and 9 from J, leaving 4 bases between them. As DNA, the CDR3 is TGTGCCAGCAGTTTATCCCGTGAGCAGTTCTTC. Translating it yields CASSLSREQFF.

The chain recombines TRBV7-2 with TRBJ2-7; 8 bases fit TRBD1. CDR1 and CDR2 (germline): SGHTA, FQGNSA. The junction had 5 bases not matched to a gene; V was cut back by 5 bases and J by 2 bases. The CDR3 covers 14 residues. CDR3 region: CASSVTGVAYEQYF. CDR3 sequence (DNA): TGTGCCAGCAGCGTGACAGGGGTGGCCTACGAGCAGTACTTC.

The sample holds a few counts of this clonotype. The V and J genes are TRBV20-1 and TRBJ2-3, with 11 bases fitting TRBD2. This CDR3 contains 16 residues. CDR1 and CDR2 from the germline V gene are DFQATT and SNEGSKA (reference sequence). Trimming cost V 1 base and J 2 bases; bases outside gene matches: 5. The DNA of the CDR3 is TGCAGTGCTAGAGCACTAGCGGGAGCTTCCACAGATACGCAGTATTTT. It is translated as CSARALAGASTDTQYF.

Only a few counts were recorded for this clonotype. DNA of the CDR3: TGTGCCAGCAGCCAAGGGGGAGGGACTGGGAAAGAGACCCAGTACTTC. Translation gives CASSQGGGTGKETQYF. The rearrangement links TRBV4-2 to TRBJ2-5; 7 nucleotides match TRBD2. CDR3 length: 16 residues. V lost 1 base, J lost 3 bases, and 8 bases stayed unmatched. CDR1 is LGHNA and CDR2 is YNFKEQ in the germline V gene.

This clonotype showed up many times. This sequence joins TRBV12-3 or TRBV12-4 and TRBJ1-2; 9 bases are shared with TRBD1. This CDR3 has 16 amino acids. The ends lost 5 bases at V and 6 bases at J; junction bases unmatched: 13. CDR3 sequence (DNA): TGTGCCAGCAGTCTTACCGGGACAGGGCCCTCCAATGGCTACACCTTC. It is translated as CASSLTGTGPSNGYTF.